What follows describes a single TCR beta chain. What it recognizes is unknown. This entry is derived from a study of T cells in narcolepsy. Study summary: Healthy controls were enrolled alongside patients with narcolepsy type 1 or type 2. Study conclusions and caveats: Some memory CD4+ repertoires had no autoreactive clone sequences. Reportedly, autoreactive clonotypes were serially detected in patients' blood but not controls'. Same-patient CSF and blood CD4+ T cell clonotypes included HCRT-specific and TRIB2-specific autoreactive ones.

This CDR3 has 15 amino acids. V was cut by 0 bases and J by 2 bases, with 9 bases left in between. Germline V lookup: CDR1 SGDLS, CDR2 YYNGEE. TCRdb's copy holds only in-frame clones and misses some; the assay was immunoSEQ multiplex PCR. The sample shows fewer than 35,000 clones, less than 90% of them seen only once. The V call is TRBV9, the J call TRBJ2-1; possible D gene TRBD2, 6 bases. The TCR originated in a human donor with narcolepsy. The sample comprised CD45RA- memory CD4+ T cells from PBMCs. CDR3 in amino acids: CASSVGLDAYNEQFF. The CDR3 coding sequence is TGTGCCAGCAGCGTAGGACTAGACGCCTACAATGAGCAGTTCTTC.